These 14 T cell receptor beta chains originate from one sample sequenced in a study of cytomegalovirus exposure and HLA in healthy donors. The PCR contained 60 Vbeta and 13 Jbeta primers. Repertoires were generated with immunoSEQ multiplex PCR, while TCRdb's copy carries only in-frame clones and drops some. The table includes about 150,000 clones, about 72% detected once. Sequencing input: PBMCs. The receptors come from a male donor in good health and CMV-seronegative.

The rearrangement links TRBV28 to TRBJ2-7; 8 nucleotides agree with TRBD1. Looked up from germline, CDR1 is MDHEN and CDR2 is SYDVKM. CDR3 length: 14 amino acids. With 9 bases clipped from V and 3 bases from J, the junction kept 10 bases outside the gene matches. For the CDR3, the DNA is TGTGCCAGTACCAGGGGGCTCAACTTCTACGAGCAGTACTTC. Translating it yields CASTRGLNFYEQYF. Full variable domain (remainder filled in from reference TRBV28 and TRBJ2-7): DVKVTQSSRYLVKRTGEKVFLECVQDMDHENMFWYRQDPGLGLRLIYFSYDVKMKEKGDIPEGYSVSREKKERFSLILESASTNQTSMYLCASTRGLNFYEQYFGPGTRLTVT.

The CDR3 DNA is TGTGCCAGCAGCGGTCGGAGGGAGACCGGGGAGCTGTTTTTT. Translating gives CASSGRRETGELFF. The rearrangement uses TRBV5-4 and TRBJ2-2; D is perhaps TRBD2 (6 bases). Trimming stripped 4 bases from V and 5 bases from J, with 12 bases between. This CDR3 has 14 amino acids. Germline V CDR1 and CDR2: SGHNT, YYREEE (reference sequence).

The sample holds one count of this clone. V gene TRBV7-6 combines with J gene TRBJ1-1, with TRBD1 matching over 7 bases. The trim removed 1 base at V and 5 bases at J, leaving 4 bases unmatched. Germline assignment: CDR1 SGHVS and CDR2 FNYEAQ. The length of the CDR3 is 14 residues. The DNA for the CDR3 is TGTGCCAGCAGCTTAGACAGGGGTGTTACTGAAGCTTTCTTT. The encoded protein is CASSLDRGVTEAFF.

The count of this clone is one. The genes are TRBV25-1 and TRBJ2-7, with 7 bases that match TRBD1. The CDR3 is made up of 14 amino acids. Germline trimming cut 1 base from V and 4 bases from J; bases unmatched to any gene: 4. The germline CDR1 and CDR2 sequences are MGHDK and SYGVNS. The chain's CDR3 is CASSESGTAYEQYF. CDR3 in DNA: TGTGCCAGCAGTGAATCAGGGACAGCGTACGAGCAGTACTTC.

The rearrangement uses TRBV19 and TRBJ1-5, with a possible D match to TRBD1 (6 bases). This CDR3 contains 14 residues. The germline CDR1 and CDR2 sequences are LNHDA and SQIVND (reference sequence). V was shortened by 3 bases and J by 5 bases, with 11 bases between the two germline ends. As DNA, the CDR3 is TGTGCCAGTAGTATTGGGGGGGGCGATCAGCCCCAGCATTTT. Its translation: CASSIGGGDQPQHF.

The chain joins TRBV7-2 to TRBJ2-7; unclear D gene. CDR1 is SGHTA and CDR2 is FQGNSA in the germline V gene. This CDR3 is 14 amino acids long. The V gene lost 6 bases and the J gene lost 0 bases, with 12 bases spanning the gap. This CDR3 reads CASSQAVSSYEQYF. The CDR3, as DNA: TGTGCCAGCAGTCAGGCCGTGAGCTCCTACGAGCAGTACTTC.

The gene calls are TRBV18 and TRBJ1-1; TRBD1 aligns across 7 bases. This CDR3 region has 14 residues. Germline CDR1 and CDR2: KGHSH and LQKENI. V was clipped by 2 bases and J by 4 bases; unmatched bases: 4. This chain's CDR3 is CASSPSNRGTEAFF. The DNA of the CDR3 is TGTGCCAGCTCACCATCTAACAGGGGCACTGAAGCTTTCTTT.

This clone has only a few counts. The chain links TRBV5-4 to TRBJ2-3; 9 bases line up with TRBD1. The CDR3 contains 15 residues. Trimming at V came to 2 bases and at J to 5 bases, leaving 6 bases not matched to a gene. In germline, CDR1 is SGHNT, CDR2 YYREEE (reference sequence). This CDR3 reads CASSFWTGVVDTQYF. CDR3 nucleotide sequence: TGTGCCAGCAGCTTCTGGACAGGGGTGGTAGATACGCAGTATTTT. The variable domain in full, with the rest retrieved from reference TRBV5-4 and TRBJ2-3, is ETGVTQSPTHLIKTRGQQVTLRCSSQSGHNTVSWYQQALGQGPQFIFQYYREEENGRGNFPPRFSGLQFPNYSSELNVNALELDDSALYLCASSFWTGVVDTQYFGPGTRLTVL.

The J gene is TRBJ2-3, the V gene TRBV19, with D perhaps TRBD2 (5 bases). The CDR3 is 15 residues long. V shed 5 bases and J shed 1 base, with 13 bases lying between them. CDR1 is LNHDA, CDR2 SQIVND, per germline (reference sequence). The CDR3: CASSASRDRTDTQYF. The CDR3, as DNA: TGTGCCAGTAGTGCCTCACGGGATCGCACAGATACGCAGTATTTT.

The chain links TRBV7-3 to TRBJ2-1; 12 bases are a match to TRBD2. Trimming took 3 bases from V and 7 from J; bases not matched to a gene: 4. The germline gives CDR1 SGHTA, CDR2 FQGTGA. This CDR3 is built from 15 residues. CDR3 DNA sequence: TGTGCCAGCAGCTTGGGGACTAGCGGGCCGAATGAGCAGTTCTTC. Encoded protein: CASSLGTSGPNEQFF.

The V call is TRBV4-1, the J call TRBJ2-7; TRBD2 aligns across 12 bases. The CDR3 totals 14 residues. Trimming took 3 bases from V and 4 from J; bases not matched to a gene: 1. Germline CDR1 reads MGHRA; CDR2 reads YSYEKL. The CDR3 loop reads CASSQTSGSYEQYF. As DNA, the CDR3 is TGCGCCAGCAGCCAGACTAGCGGGAGTTACGAGCAGTACTTC.

This sequence joins TRBV9 and TRBJ2-1; D possibly corresponds to TRBD2 (7 bases). Trimming cost V 3 bases and J 2 bases, with 21 bases left between them. Germline loops: CDR1 SGDLS, CDR2 YYNGEE. CDR3 length equals 18 residues. The CDR3: CASSGGGRGQSTYNEQFF. The CDR3 region has the DNA TGTGCCAGCAGCGGGGGGGGTCGGGGGCAGTCGACCTACAATGAGCAGTTCTTC.

Of note for this clone: Relative to the germline gene, one junction end is altered; a read error may explain this. The chain is built from TRBV7-2 and TRBJ2-6, with 9 bases lining up with TRBD1. The CDR3 is made up of 15 amino acids. CDR1 and CDR2 (germline): SGHTA, FQGNSA. This CDR3 reads CASGTGGSGANGLTF. The CDR3 DNA sequence: TGTGCCAGCGGCACAGGGGGCTCTGGGGCCAACGGCCTGACTTTC.

The chain recombines TRBV27 with TRBJ2-5, with TRBD2 matching over 10 bases. Trimming took 5 bases from V and 0 from J; bases not matched to a gene: 6. The CDR3 extends over 16 amino acids. In germline, CDR1 is MNHEY, CDR2 SMNVEV (reference sequence). The CDR3 bases are TGTGCCAGCAGTATTTCAGCGGGGGGGTACCAAGAGACCCAGTACTTC. Translating gives CASSISAGGYQETQYF.